Given below is one T cell receptor (beta chain) in context. Other nucleotide sequences in the sample specify the same CDR3. Using immunoSEQ multiplex PCR, the repertoire was profiled, and TCRdb retains in-frame clones only, with some absent. The table lists 90,000 or so clones, around 93% of them singletons. This sample is part of a study of technical replicates of blood from a handful of donors. V lost 4 bases and J lost 7, with 4 bases in between. This CDR3 has 11 residues. The germline V gene has CDR1 KGHSH and CDR2 LQKENI. This chain uses TRBV18 with TRBJ1-4, with D hard to call. The sequence derives from a human donor in good health. Sequencing was performed on T cells isolated from PBMCs. DNA for the CDR3: TGTGCCAGCTCACTGGCTGAAAAACTGTTTTTT. Amino acid sequence: CASSLAEKLFF.